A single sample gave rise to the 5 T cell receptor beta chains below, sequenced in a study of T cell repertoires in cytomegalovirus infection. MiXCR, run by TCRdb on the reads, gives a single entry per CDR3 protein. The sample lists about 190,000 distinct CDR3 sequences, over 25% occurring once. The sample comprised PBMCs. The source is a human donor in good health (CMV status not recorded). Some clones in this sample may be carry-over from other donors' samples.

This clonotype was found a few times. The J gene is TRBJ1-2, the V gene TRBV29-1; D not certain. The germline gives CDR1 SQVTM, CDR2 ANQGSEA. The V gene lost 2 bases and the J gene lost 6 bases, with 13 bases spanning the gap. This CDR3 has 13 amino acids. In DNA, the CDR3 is TGCAGCGTTGAACGATCGCGTGGAAATGGCTACACCTTC. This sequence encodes CSVERSRGNGYTF.

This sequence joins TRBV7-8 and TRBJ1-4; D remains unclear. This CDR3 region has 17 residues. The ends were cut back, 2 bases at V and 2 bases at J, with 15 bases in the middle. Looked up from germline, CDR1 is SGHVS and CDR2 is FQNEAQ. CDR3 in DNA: TGTGCCAGCAGCTTAAGGGTCGATGTTACCACTAATGAAAAACTGTTTTTT. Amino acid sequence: CASSLRVDVTTNEKLFF.

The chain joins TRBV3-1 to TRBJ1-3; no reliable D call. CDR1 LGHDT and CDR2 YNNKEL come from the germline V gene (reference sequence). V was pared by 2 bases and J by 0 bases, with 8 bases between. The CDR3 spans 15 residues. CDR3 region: CASSQKKVSGNTIYF. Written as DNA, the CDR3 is TGTGCCAGCAGCCAAAAAAAGGTCTCTGGAAACACCATATATTTT.

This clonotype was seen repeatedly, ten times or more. CDR3 DNA: TGTGCCAGCAGCGATGGGGGGACTCAGCCCCAGCATTTT. Translating it yields CASSDGGTQPQHF. The chain employs TRBV7-2 and TRBJ1-5; D is possibly TRBD1 (5 bases). The CDR3 consists of 13 residues. Looked up from germline, CDR1 is SGHTA and CDR2 is FQGNSA. The ends were cut back, 5 bases at V and 6 bases at J, with 11 bases in the middle.

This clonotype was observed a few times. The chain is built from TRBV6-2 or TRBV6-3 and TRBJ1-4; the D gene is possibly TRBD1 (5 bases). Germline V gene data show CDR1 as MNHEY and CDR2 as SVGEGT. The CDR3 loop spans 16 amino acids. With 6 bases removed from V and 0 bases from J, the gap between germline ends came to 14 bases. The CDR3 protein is CASRKGTAATNEKLFF. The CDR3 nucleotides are TGTGCCAGCAGAAAAGGGACGGCCGCAACTAATGAAAAACTGTTTTTT.